This T cell receptor (beta chain) was recorded in a study of T-cell memory formation after mild COVID-19. TCRdb independently ran MiXCR on the 5' RACE reads; one entry per CDR3 protein. Among 300,000 to 400,000 distinct CDR3 sequences, 10% to 15% were seen once, and the ten largest hold roughly a fifth. The V gene's germline CDR1 is SQVTM and CDR2 ANQGSEA. Trimming cost V 4 bases and J 0 bases, with 18 bases left between them. This CDR3 comprises 16 residues. Source material: PBMCs or a T cell subset sorted from them (not recorded which). J is TRBJ1-2 and V is TRBV29-1; TRBD1 might be the D (6 bases). The receptor comes from a man between 18 and 35 years old who had mild COVID-19 (a few samples of this study predate the infection). Cell type and time point are not known. The CDR3 region is CSVGRRPRGSNYGYTF. Here the CDR3 DNA reads TGCAGCGTTGGTAGGCGGCCCAGGGGATCTAACTATGGCTACACCTTC.